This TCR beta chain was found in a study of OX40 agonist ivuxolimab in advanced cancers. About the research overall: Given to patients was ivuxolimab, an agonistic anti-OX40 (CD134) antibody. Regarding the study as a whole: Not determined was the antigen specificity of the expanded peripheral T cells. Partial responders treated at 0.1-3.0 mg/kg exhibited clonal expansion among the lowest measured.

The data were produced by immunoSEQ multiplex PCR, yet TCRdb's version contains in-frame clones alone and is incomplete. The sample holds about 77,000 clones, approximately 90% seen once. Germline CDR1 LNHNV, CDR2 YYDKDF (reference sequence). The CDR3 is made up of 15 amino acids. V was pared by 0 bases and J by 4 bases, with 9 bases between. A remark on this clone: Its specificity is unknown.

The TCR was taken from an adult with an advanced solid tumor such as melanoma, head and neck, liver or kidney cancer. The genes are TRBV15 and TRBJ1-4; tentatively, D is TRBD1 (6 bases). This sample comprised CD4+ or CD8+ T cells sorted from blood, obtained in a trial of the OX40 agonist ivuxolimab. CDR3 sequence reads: CATSRDGGSNEKLFF. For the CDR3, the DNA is TGTGCCACCAGCAGAGATGGGGGCAGTAATGAAAAACTGTTTTTT.